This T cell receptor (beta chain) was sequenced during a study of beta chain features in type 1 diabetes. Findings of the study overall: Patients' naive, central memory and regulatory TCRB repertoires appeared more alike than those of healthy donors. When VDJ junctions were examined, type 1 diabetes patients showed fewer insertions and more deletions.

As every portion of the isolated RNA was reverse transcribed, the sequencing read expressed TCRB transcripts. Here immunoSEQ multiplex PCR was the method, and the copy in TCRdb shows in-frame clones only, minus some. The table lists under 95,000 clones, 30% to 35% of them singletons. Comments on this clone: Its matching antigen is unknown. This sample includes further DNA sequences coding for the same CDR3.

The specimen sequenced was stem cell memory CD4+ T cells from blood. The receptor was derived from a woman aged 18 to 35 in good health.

CDR3 protein: CASSSGTGLETQYF. CDR3 bases: TGCGCCAGCAGCTCCGGGACAGGGCTAGAGACCCAGTACTTC. This sequence joins TRBV5-1 and TRBJ2-5; 9 bases are a match to TRBD1. Trimming took 3 bases from V and 4 from J; bases not matched to a gene: 4. Per germline, CDR1 SGHRS and CDR2 YFSETQ. The CDR3 loop spans 14 amino acids.